This TCR beta chain was documented in a study of CD8+ T cells in alopecia areata (dated by TCRdb to 2017 to 2018). At the level of the whole study: Treated patients were enrolled in an open-label pilot trial of oral tofacitinib, 5 to 10 mg twice daily, for moderate-to-severe alopecia areata. Tofacitinib was administered for 6 to 18 months, and 6 months of follow-up off drug were then conducted to assess delayed response and recurrence. The SALT score, which quantifies the percentage of affected scalp surface area, was used to measure disease severity in treated patients. High-throughput TCRbeta sequencing was used to examine T cell clonal expansion in alopecia areata in both the C3H/HeJ mouse model and human patients. Scalp tissue and sorted CD4+ and CD8+ peripheral blood T cells from patchy and totalis/universalis alopecia areata patients and from healthy controls were covered by human TCRbeta sequencing. Patients on tofacitinib were biopsied at baseline and after 4 and 24 weeks of treatment, and several of the patients also had a later scalp biopsy. Scalp clonality was compared among normal scalp (n=4), patchy alopecia areata scalp (n=8), and alopecia totalis/universalis scalp (n=8). RNA was extracted with the PAXgene miRNA kit for fixed scalp, the miRNeasy kit for PBMCs, and the RNeasy kit for mouse skin. immunoSEQ multiplex PCR using 35 Vbeta forward primers and 13 Jbeta reverse primers was used to amplify TCRbeta CDR3 regions. Points the paper makes about the study in general: Shared TCR sequences between patients were less evident than in mice, which may be partly attributable to HLA diversity in the patient population. During tofacitinib treatment, many expanded lesional clones remained in scalp and blood, and this persistence may partly explain relapse after treatment is stopped. Compared with normal scalp, lesional scalp, particularly in alopecia totalis/universalis, had higher clonality and more expanded CD8+ clones, which suggests antigenic drive. Resident alphabeta T cells in normal human skin are also sequenced, complicating scalp TCR repertoire analysis, unlike mouse skin dominated by gammadelta T cells. Tofacitinib significantly decreased scalp clonality and the number of expanded CD8+ clones among the top 100 scalp clones. Because the treated cohort was small and included a single nonresponder, larger studies are needed to assess links between baseline CD8+ expansion and response.

The library was generated by the immunoSEQ multiplex PCR assay. For TCR sequencing, RNA was extracted from every sample and reverse transcribed into cDNA to serve as template. First-strand cDNA was synthesized using SuperScript III with a 2:1 mix of oligo-dT and random hexamers. Amplification bias was assessed with a synthetic immune receptor repertoire, and residual bias was removed computationally. Per the authors' processing: Raw reads were preprocessed to remove errors, and CDR3 was defined by IMGT conventions from the conserved cysteine to phenylalanine. To get clonality, Shannon entropy was normalized by log2 of the number of productive unique TCRs and the result was subtracted from 1. Scalp TCRbeta sequences were cross-referenced with sorted blood CD4 and CD8 repertoires so that the CD4 or CD8 identity of scalp clones could be inferred. This immuneACCESS table, as held by TCRdb, lists in-frame sequences with V and J called but not all clones. Of the missing ones, under half trace to an unresolved V gene in checked studies; the others have no known cause. V and J calls and clone size are given by that table; D and trimming were obtained from the DNA. The sample table shows 150,000 to 200,000 clones, and 60% are seen once. Clones ranked in the top ten supply 1% of the sample.

Taken with the paper, the label for time point translates to: roughly 26 weeks on oral tofacitinib. The label giving this sample's treatment or condition can be read as: oral pan-JAK inhibitor, 5-10 mg twice daily. From alopecia areata patients, peripheral blood was collected along with lesional scalp punch biopsies. PBMCs were isolated by density centrifugation and stained for CD3, CD4 and CD8, and CD4+ and CD8+ T cells were sorted on a FACSAria. From its cysteine to its phenylalanine, the CDR3 spans 13 amino acids. The kept DNA is CDR3 alone, 39 bases in frame from the first base. A distance of 9 bases separates the germline ends of V and J, which lose 1 base and 8 bases respectively. Taken from the germline V gene, the CDR1 and CDR2 loops are LGHNA and YSLEER. Comment on this clone: What antigen it recognizes has not been identified. Base qualities are not recorded, but no much larger clone differs from it by a single base.

Sequences were derived from CD4+ T cells sorted from blood, sampled at week 24, from a patient treated with tofacitinib. Recombination connected TRBV4-3 to TRBJ1-5, with no reliable assignment of the D segment. The sequence was collected from a human donor with alopecia areata. The DNA sequence is given as TGCGCCAGCAGCCAAGGAATAAAGGAGCCCCAGCATTTT. This translates into CASSQGIKEPQHF.